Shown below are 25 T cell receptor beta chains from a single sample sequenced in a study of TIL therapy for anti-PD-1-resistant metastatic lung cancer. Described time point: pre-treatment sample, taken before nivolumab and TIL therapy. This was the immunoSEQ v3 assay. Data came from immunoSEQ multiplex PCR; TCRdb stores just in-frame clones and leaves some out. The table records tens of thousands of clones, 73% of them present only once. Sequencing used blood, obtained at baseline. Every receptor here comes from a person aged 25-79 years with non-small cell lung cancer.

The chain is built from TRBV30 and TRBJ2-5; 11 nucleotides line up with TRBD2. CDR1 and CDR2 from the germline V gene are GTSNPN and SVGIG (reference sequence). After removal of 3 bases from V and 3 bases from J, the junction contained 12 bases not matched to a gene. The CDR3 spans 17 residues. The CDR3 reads CAWSRPGGLAAEETQYF. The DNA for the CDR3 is TGTGCCTGGAGCAGGCCCGGGGGACTAGCGGCCGAAGAGACCCAGTACTTC.

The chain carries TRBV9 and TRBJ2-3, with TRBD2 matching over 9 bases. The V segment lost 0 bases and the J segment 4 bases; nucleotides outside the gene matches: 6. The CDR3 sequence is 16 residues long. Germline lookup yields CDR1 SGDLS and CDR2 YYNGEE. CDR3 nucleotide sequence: TGTGCCAGCAGCGTAGTGGGCGGGGGGGCATCAGATACGCAGTATTTT. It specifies CASSVVGGGASDTQYF.

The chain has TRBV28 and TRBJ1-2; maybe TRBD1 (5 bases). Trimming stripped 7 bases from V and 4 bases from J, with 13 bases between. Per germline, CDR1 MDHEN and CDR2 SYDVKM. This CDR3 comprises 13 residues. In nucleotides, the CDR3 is TGTGCCAGCAACTGGGGAGGGACCTATGGCTACACCTTC. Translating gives CASNWGGTYGYTF.

CDR3 protein: CASSPKAPGGNYGYTF. CDR3 bases: TGTGCCAGCTCACCCAAGGCCCCTGGGGGGAACTATGGCTACACCTTC. The chain carries TRBV18 and TRBJ1-2; weak D call: TRBD1 (5 bases). The CDR3 extends over 16 amino acids. Trimming removed 3 bases from V and 2 bases from J, with 16 bases in between. Germline assignment: CDR1 KGHSH and CDR2 LQKENI.

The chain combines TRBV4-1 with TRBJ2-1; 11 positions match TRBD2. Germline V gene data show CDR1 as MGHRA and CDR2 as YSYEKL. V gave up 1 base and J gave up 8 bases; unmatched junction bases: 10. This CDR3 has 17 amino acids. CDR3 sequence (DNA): TGCGCCAGCAGCCAAGCCTCCCTAGCGGGAGGAATGGATGAGCAGTTCTTC. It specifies CASSQASLAGGMDEQFF.

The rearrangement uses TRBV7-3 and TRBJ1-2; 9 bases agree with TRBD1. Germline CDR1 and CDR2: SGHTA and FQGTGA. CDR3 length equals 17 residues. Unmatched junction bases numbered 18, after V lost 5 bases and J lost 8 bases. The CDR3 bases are TGTGCCAGCAGCACAAAGGGACCCGGGACAGGGATGGGAGGCTACACCTTC. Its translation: CASSTKGPGTGMGGYTF.

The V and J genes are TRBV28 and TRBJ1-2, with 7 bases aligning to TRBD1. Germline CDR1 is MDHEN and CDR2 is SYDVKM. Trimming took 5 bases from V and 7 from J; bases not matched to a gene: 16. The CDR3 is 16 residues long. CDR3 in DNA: TGTGCCAGCAGTCTACAGAGGACAGGCCCACGGGGTGGCTACACCTTC. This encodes CASSLQRTGPRGGYTF.

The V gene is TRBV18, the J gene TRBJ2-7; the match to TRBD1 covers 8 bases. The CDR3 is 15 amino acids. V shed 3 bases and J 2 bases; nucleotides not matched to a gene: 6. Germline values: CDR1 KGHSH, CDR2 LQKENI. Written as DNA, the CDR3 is TGTGCCAGCTCACCTCCCGGGACAGGCACCTACGAGCAGTACTTC. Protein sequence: CASSPPGTGTYEQYF.

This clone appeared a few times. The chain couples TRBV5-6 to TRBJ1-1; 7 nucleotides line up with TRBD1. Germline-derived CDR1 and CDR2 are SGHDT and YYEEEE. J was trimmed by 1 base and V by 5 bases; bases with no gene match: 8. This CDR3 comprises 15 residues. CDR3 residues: CASSFTGVGNTEAFF. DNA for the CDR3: TGTGCCAGCAGTTTTACAGGGGTGGGGAACACTGAAGCTTTCTTT. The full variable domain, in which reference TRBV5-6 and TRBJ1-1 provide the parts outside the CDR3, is DAGVTQSPTHLIKTRGQQVTLRCSPKSGHDTVSWYQQALGQGPQFIFQYYEEEERQRGNFPDRFSGHQFPNYSSELNVNALLLGDSALYLCASSFTGVGNTEAFFGQGTRLTVV.

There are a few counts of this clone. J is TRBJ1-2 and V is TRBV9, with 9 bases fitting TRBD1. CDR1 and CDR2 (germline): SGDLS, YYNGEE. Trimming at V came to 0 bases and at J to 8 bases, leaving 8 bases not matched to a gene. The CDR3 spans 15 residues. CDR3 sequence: CASSVGVRDREGYTF. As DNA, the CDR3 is TGTGCCAGCAGCGTAGGAGTGAGGGACAGGGAAGGCTACACCTTC.

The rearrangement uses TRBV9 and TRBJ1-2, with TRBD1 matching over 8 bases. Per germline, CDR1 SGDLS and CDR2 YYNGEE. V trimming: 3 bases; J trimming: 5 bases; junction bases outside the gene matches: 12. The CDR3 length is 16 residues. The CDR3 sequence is CASSEKPGQEEYGYTF. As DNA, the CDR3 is TGTGCCAGCAGCGAAAAACCGGGACAGGAGGAGTATGGCTACACCTTC.

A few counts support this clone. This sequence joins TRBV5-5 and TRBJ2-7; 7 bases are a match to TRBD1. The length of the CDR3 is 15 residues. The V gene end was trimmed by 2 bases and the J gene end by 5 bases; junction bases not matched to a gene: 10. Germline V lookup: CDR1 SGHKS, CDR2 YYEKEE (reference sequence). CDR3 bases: TGTGCCAGCAGCTTATCAGACAGGGTAGGGGACGAGCAGTACTTC. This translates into CASSLSDRVGDEQYF.

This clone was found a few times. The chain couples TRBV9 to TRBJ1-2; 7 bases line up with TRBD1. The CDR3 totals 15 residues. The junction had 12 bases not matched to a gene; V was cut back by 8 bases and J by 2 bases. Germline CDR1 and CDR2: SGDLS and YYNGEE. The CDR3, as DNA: TGTGCCAGTTCCGGGACAGCCTTAACAAACTATGGCTACACCTTC. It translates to CASSGTALTNYGYTF.

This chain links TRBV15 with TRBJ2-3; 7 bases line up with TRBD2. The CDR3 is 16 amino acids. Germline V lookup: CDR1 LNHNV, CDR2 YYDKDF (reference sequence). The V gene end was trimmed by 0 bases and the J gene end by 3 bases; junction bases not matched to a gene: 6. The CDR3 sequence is CATSRDRRESTDTQYF. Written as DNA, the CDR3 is TGTGCCACCAGCAGAGATCGGCGGGAGAGTACAGATACGCAGTATTTT.

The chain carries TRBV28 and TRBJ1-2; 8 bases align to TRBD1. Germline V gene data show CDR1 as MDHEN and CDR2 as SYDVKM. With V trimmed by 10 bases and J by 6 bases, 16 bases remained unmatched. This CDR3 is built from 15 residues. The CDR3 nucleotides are TGTGCCACCAGCCGGGGCGGGACAGGTCTAAATGGCTACACCTTC. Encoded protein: CATSRGGTGLNGYTF.

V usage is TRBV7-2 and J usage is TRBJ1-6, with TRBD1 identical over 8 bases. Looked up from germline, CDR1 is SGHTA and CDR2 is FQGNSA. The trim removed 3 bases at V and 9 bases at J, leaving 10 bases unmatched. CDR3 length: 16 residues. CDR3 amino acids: CASSLGLGTGISPLHF. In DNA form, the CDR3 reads TGTGCCAGCAGCTTGGGGTTGGGGACAGGTATTTCACCCCTCCACTTT.

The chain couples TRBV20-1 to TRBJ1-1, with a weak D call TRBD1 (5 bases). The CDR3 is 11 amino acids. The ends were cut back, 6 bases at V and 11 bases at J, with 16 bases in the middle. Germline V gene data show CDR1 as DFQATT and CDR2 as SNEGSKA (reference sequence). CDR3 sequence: CSAGARGSAFF. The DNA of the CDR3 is TGCAGTGCGGGAGCAAGGGGCAGTGCTTTCTTT.

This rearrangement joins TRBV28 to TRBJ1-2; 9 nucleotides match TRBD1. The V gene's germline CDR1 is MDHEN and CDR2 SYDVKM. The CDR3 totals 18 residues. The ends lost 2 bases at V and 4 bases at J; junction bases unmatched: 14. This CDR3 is CASSLTGTGSTLGYGYTF. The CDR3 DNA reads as TGTGCCAGCAGTTTAACCGGGACAGGGTCCACCCTAGGCTATGGCTACACCTTC.

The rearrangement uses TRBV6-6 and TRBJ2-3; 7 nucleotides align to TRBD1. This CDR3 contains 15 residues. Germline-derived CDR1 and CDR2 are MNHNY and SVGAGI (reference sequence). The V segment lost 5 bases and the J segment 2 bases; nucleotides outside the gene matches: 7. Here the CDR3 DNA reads TGTGCCAGCAGTCCCCGGGACAGAGCCACAGATACGCAGTATTTT. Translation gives CASSPRDRATDTQYF.

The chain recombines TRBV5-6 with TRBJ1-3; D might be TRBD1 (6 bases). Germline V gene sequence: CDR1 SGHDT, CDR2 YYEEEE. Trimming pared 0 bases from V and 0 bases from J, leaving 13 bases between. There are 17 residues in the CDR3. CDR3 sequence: CASSLEVGGISGNTIYF. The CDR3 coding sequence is TGTGCCAGCAGCTTGGAGGTGGGGGGCATCTCTGGAAACACCATATATTTT.

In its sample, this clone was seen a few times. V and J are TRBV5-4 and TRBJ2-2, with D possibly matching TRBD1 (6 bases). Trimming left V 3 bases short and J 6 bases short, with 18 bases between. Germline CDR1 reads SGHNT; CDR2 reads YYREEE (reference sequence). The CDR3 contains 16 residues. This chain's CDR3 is CASSSLTGYAAGELFF. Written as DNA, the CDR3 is TGTGCCAGCAGCTCGCTCACAGGGTACGCGGCCGGGGAGCTGTTTTTT.

The CDR3 sequence: CASSLDRVFSTGELFF. For the CDR3, the DNA is TGTGCCAGCAGCTTAGATCGGGTCTTTTCCACCGGGGAGCTGTTTTTT. The V gene is TRBV7-2, the J gene TRBJ2-2; D ambiguous. In germline, CDR1 is SGHTA, CDR2 FQGNSA. This CDR3 is built from 16 residues. V was pared by 1 base and J by 4 bases, with 13 bases between.

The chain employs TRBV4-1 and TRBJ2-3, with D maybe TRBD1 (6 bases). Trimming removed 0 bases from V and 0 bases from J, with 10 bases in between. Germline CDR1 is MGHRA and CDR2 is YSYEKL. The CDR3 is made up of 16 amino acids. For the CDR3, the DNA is TGCGCCAGCAGCCAAGATCACGGACAGAGCACAGATACGCAGTATTTT. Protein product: CASSQDHGQSTDTQYF.

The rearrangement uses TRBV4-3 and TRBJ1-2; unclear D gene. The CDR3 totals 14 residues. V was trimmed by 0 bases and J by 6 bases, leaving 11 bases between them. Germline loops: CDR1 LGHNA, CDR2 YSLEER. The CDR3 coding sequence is TGCGCCAGCAGCCAAGATAGGAGCGGGGATGGCTACACCTTC. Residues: CASSQDRSGDGYTF.

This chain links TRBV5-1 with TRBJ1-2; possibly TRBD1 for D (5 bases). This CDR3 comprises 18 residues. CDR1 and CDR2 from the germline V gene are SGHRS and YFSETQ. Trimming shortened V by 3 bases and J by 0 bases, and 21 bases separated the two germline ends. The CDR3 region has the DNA TGCGCCAGCAGCTCTATTCAGGGTTGGGGTTTGGCTAACTATGGCTACACCTTC. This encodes CASSSIQGWGLANYGYTF.